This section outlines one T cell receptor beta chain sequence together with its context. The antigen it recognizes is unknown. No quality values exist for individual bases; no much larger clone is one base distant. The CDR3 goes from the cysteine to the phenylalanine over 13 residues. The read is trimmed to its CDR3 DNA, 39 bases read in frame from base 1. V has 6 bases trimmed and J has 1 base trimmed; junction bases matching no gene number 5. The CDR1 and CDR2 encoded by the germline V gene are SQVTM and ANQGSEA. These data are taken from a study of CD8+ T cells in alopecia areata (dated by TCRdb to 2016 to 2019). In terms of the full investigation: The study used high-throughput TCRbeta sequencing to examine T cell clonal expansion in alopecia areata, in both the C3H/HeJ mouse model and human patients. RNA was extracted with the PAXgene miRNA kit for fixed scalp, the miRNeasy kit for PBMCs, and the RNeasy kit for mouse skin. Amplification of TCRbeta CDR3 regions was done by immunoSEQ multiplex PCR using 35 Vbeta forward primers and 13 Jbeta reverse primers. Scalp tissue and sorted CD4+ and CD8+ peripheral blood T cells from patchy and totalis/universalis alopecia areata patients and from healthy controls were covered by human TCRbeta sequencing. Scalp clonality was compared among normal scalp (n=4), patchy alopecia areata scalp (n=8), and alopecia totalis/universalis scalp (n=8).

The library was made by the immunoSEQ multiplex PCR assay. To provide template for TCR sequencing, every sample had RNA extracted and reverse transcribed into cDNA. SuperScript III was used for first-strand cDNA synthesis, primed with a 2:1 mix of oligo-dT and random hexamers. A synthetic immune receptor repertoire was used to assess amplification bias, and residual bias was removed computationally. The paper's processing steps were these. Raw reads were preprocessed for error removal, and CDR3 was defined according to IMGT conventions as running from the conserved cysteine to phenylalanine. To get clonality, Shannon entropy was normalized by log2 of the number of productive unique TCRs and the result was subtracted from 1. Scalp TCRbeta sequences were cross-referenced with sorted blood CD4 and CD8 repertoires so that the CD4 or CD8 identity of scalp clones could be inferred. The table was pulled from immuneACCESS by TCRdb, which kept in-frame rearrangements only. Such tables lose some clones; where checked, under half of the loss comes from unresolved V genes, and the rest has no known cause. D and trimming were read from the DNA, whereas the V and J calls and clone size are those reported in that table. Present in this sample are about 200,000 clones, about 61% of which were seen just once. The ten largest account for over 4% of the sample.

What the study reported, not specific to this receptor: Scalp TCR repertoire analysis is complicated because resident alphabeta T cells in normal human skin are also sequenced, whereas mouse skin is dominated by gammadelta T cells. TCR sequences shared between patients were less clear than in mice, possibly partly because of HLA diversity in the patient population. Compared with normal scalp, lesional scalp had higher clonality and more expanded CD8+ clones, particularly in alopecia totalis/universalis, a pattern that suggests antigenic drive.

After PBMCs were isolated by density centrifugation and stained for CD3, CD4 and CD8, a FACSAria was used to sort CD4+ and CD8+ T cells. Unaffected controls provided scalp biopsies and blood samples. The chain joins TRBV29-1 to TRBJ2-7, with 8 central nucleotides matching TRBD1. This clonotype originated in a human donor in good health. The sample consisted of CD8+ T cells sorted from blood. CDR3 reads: CSVLTGESYEQYF. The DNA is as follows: TGCAGCGTCCTGACAGGGGAGTCCTACGAGCAGTACTTC.